The next 9 T cell receptor beta chains were all read from a single sample in a study of blood T cell repertoires in COVID-19. Generated by immunoSEQ multiplex PCR, the TCRdb table keeps only in-frame clones and is missing some. This sample has about 280,000 clones, with approximately 85% found just once. What was sequenced was peripheral blood. Receptors were obtained from a man aged 45 to 65 with active or convalescent COVID-19.

The J gene is TRBJ2-7, the V gene TRBV7-2; TRBD2 aligns across 7 bases. Trimming at V came to 2 bases and at J to 5 bases, leaving 9 bases not matched to a gene. In germline, CDR1 is SGHTA, CDR2 FQGNSA. The CDR3 is 15 residues long. In nucleotides, the CDR3 is TGTGCCAGCAGCTTATCCTCGACTAGCAGCAACGAGCAGTACTTC. Translated: CASSLSSTSSNEQYF.

The chain combines TRBV4-1 with TRBJ2-7; TRBD1 aligns across 8 bases. This CDR3 is built from 15 residues. The ends lost 4 bases at V and 2 bases at J; junction bases unmatched: 7. In germline, CDR1 is MGHRA, CDR2 YSYEKL. The CDR3 is CASSLTETGAYEQYF. CDR3 bases: TGCGCCAGCAGCCTCACCGAGACAGGGGCCTACGAGCAGTACTTC.

The chain carries TRBV4-1 and TRBJ1-1, with 7 bases fitting TRBD1. The germline V gene has CDR1 MGHRA and CDR2 YSYEKL. The V and J ends lost 1 base and 3 bases, in that order; junction bases with no gene match: 8. This CDR3 spans 16 amino acids. The CDR3 DNA is TGCGCCAGCAGCCAAGGTCGAACAGGGGTTTACACTGAAGCTTTCTTT. This sequence encodes CASSQGRTGVYTEAFF.

This clone showed up just a few times. V and J are TRBV9 and TRBJ1-1, with unresolved D. This CDR3 has 14 amino acids. With 0 bases removed from V and 4 bases from J, the gap between germline ends came to 10 bases. Germline V lookup: CDR1 SGDLS, CDR2 YYNGEE. The CDR3 spells CASSVDSRATEAFF. The CDR3 nucleotides read TGTGCCAGCAGCGTAGATTCGAGGGCCACTGAAGCTTTCTTT.

The chain couples TRBV6-1 to TRBJ2-1; 9 bases fit TRBD2. The junction had 10 bases not matched to a gene; V was cut back by 1 base and J by 3 bases. The germline gives CDR1 MNHNS, CDR2 SASEGT. The CDR3 is 18 amino acids. CDR3 nucleotide sequence: TGTGCCAGCAGTGAAGGTAGCGGGAGTTTAAATTACTACAATGAGCAGTTCTTC. It codes for CASSEGSGSLNYYNEQFF.

The chain combines TRBV7-9 with TRBJ2-5; 7 nucleotides match TRBD1. Germline values: CDR1 SEHNR, CDR2 FQNEAQ (reference sequence). Trimming at V came to 1 base and at J to 5 bases, leaving 7 bases not matched to a gene. The CDR3 totals 15 residues. The CDR3 DNA sequence: TGTGCCAGCAGCTTAGTACAGGGGAGAAGGGAGACCCAGTACTTC. Protein sequence: CASSLVQGRRETQYF.

The chain carries TRBV5-1 and TRBJ1-2; D uncertain. In germline, CDR1 is SGHRS, CDR2 YFSETQ. This CDR3 is 15 amino acids long. The V end was cut by 4 bases, the J end by 0 bases, with 13 bases between. The CDR3 sequence is CASSPTPGTNYGYTF. The DNA for the CDR3 is TGCGCCAGCAGCCCTACCCCAGGTACTAACTATGGCTACACCTTC.

This chain joins TRBV7-9 and TRBJ2-1; 10 bases are shared with TRBD2. The CDR3 length is 16 residues. J gave up 3 bases and V 5 bases, and 7 bases lay outside the gene matches. The germline V gene encodes CDR1 SEHNR and CDR2 FQNEAQ (reference sequence). CDR3 region: CASSPLAGPLYNEQFF. The DNA of the CDR3 is TGTGCCAGCAGCCCACTAGCGGGACCTCTCTACAATGAGCAGTTCTTC.

This chain connects TRBV5-5 to TRBJ2-5, with TRBD1 matching over 8 bases. This CDR3 spans 18 amino acids. Looked up from germline, CDR1 is SGHKS and CDR2 is YYEKEE (reference sequence). Germline trimming cut 3 bases from V and 5 bases from J; bases unmatched to any gene: 18. In DNA, the CDR3 is TGTGCCAGCAGCTCCCTTGTGAGAGTCGGACAGGGTGTGGAGACCCAGTACTTC. It encodes CASSSLVRVGQGVETQYF. The full variable domain, with the rest looked up from reference TRBV5-5 and TRBJ2-5, is DAGVTQSPTHLIKTRGQQVTLRCSPISGHKSVSWYQQVLGQGPQFIFQYYEKEERGRGNFPDRFSARQFPNYSSELNVNALLLGDSALYLCASSSLVRVGQGVETQYFGPGTRLLVL.